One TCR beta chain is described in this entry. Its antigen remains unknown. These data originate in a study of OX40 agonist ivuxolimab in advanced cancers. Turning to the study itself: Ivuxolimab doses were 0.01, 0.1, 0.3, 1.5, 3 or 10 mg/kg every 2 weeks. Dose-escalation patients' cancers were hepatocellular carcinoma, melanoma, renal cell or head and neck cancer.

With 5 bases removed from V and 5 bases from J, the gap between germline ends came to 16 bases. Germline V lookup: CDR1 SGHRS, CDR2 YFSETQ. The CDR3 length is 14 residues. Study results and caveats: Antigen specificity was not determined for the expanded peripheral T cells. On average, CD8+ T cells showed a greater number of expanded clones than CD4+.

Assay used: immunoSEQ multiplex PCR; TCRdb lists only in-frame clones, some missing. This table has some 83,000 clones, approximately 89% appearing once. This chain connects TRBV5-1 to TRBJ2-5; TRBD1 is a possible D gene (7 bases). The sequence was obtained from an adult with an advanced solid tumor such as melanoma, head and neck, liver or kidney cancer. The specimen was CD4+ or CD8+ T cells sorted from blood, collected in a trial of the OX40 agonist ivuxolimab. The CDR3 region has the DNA TGCGCCAGCAGACTCAGGGGGGATAGCGAGACCCAGTACTTC. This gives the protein CASRLRGDSETQYF.